The 31 T cell receptor beta chains below all came from one sample that was sequenced in a study of T cells in lung cancer brain metastases. TCRdb's copy holds only in-frame clones and misses some; the assay was immunoSEQ multiplex PCR. Of about 5,000 clones in the sample, 70% to 90% are singletons; the top ten hold more than 3%. Material for sequencing was tumor tissue from the primary lung tumor. Receptors were obtained from a woman aged 45-65 years with non-small cell lung cancer.

The chain couples TRBV19 to TRBJ1-4; no clear D gene. The length of the CDR3 is 15 residues. Germline assignment: CDR1 LNHDA and CDR2 SQIVND (reference sequence). V lost 3 bases and J lost 1, with 9 bases in between. CDR3 in amino acids: CASSMMRGTNEKLFF. The CDR3, as DNA: TGTGCCAGTAGTATGATGCGGGGAACTAATGAAAAACTGTTTTTT.

In the case of this clone: This may stem from a read error, because a much larger clone lies one nucleotide away. The rearrangement links TRBV2 to TRBJ2-1; D is unresolved. From germline, CDR1 is SNHLY and CDR2 FYNNEI. This CDR3 spans 15 amino acids. The chain's CDR3 is CASSKASAPYNEQFF. CDR3 in DNA: TGTGCCAGCAGTAAAGCAAGCGCCCCTTACAATGAGCAGTTCTTC.

The chain's CDR3 is CASSLYGDDTEAFF. CDR3 in DNA: TGCGCCAGCAGCTTGTACGGGGACGACACTGAAGCTTTCTTT. The chain joins TRBV5-1 to TRBJ1-1; a weak D match, TRBD1 (5 bases). Trimming removed 1 base at V and 3 bases at J, with 10 bases between. This CDR3 is built from 14 residues. Germline V lookup: CDR1 SGHRS, CDR2 YFSETQ. Full variable domain (remainder filled in from reference TRBV5-1 and TRBJ1-1): KAGVTQTPRYLIKTRGQQVTLSCSPISGHRSVSWYQQTPGQGLQFLFEYFSETQRNKGNFPGRFSGRQFSNSRSEMNVSTLELGDSALYLCASSLYGDDTEAFFGQGTRLTVV.

The V gene is TRBV10-2, the J gene TRBJ2-7, with D maybe TRBD1 (5 bases). Germline CDR1 reads WSHSY; CDR2 reads SAAADI. This CDR3 has 14 residues. Between the trimmed V and J ends, which lost 5 bases and 3 bases, there was a span of 14 bases. CDR3 nucleotide sequence: TGCGCCAGCAGTCAGGGAATTGGACGCTACGAGCAGTACGTC. Amino acids: CASSQGIGRYEQYV.

The chain joins TRBV11-2 to TRBJ2-2, with D possibly being TRBD1 (5 bases). Trimming shortened V by 3 bases and J by 0 bases, and 14 bases separated the two germline ends. The CDR3 is 17 amino acids. CDR1 and CDR2 from the germline V gene are SGHAT and FQNNGV. CDR3 sequence: CASSFGAAVSNTGELFF. For the CDR3, the DNA is TGTGCCAGCAGCTTTGGGGCAGCAGTATCGAACACCGGGGAGCTGTTTTTT. Using reference TRBV11-2 and TRBJ2-2 for the parts outside the CDR3, the full variable domain is EAGVAQSPRYKIIEKRQSVAFWCNPISGHATLYWYQQILGQGPKLLIQFQNNGVVDDSQLPKDRFSAERLKGVDSTLKIQPAKLEDSAVYLCASSFGAAVSNTGELFFGEGSRLTVL.

The V call is TRBV5-6, the J call TRBJ2-1; D is possibly TRBD2 (5 bases). Trimming removed 1 base at V and 10 bases at J, with 18 bases between. Germline V CDR1 and CDR2: SGHDT, YYEEEE. CDR3 length equals 15 residues. Here the CDR3 reads CASSLFGLVSPEQFF. CDR3 DNA: TGTGCCAGCAGCTTGTTCGGACTTGTTTCCCCCGAGCAGTTCTTC.

This clone is deemed large. This chain connects TRBV7-9 to TRBJ2-1; 7 bases match TRBD1. The CDR3 loop spans 13 amino acids. The V and J ends lost 5 bases and 16 bases, in that order; junction bases with no gene match: 14. Germline assignment: CDR1 SEHNR and CDR2 FQNEAQ (reference sequence). CDR3 in DNA: TGTGCCAGCAGCCACGATGTGGGACAGTGGAAATTCTTC. This codes for CASSHDVGQWKFF. Full variable domain (remainder filled in from reference TRBV7-9 and TRBJ2-1): DTGVSQNPRHKITKRGQNVTFRCDPISEHNRLYWYRQTLGQGPEFLTYFQNEAQLEKSRLLSDRFSAERPKGSFSTLEIQRTEQGDSAMYLCASSHDVGQWKFFGPGTRLTVL.

V is TRBV5-1 and J is TRBJ1-2; the D gene is possibly TRBD1 (5 bases). The V gene lost 2 bases and the J gene lost 5 bases, with 16 bases spanning the gap. The CDR3 extends over 15 amino acids. Per germline, CDR1 SGHRS and CDR2 YFSETQ. CDR3 nucleotides: TGCGCCAGCAGCTTCGGCTCTTTGGACATATATGGCTACACCTTC. It yields the protein CASSFGSLDIYGYTF.

The rearrangement links TRBV5-1 to TRBJ1-2; D unresolved. V lost 7 bases and J lost 8, with 24 bases in between. This CDR3 region has 15 residues. Germline CDR1 SGHRS, CDR2 YFSETQ. The CDR3: CASRSVSDGLYGYTF. The CDR3, as DNA: TGCGCCAGCCGCTCAGTAAGCGACGGTTTGTACGGCTACACCTTC. The full variable domain, rest sourced from reference TRBV5-1 and TRBJ1-2, is KAGVTQTPRYLIKTRGQQVTLSCSPISGHRSVSWYQQTPGQGLQFLFEYFSETQRNKGNFPGRFSGRQFSNSRSEMNVSTLELGDSALYLCASRSVSDGLYGYTFGSGTRLTVV.

This chain joins TRBV14 and TRBJ2-3, with D possibly being TRBD2 (5 bases). The germline CDR1 and CDR2 sequences are SGHDN and FVKESK. The CDR3 contains 16 residues. The ends were cut back, 4 bases at V and 8 bases at J, with 22 bases in the middle. The CDR3 DNA reads as TGTGCCAGCAGCCGAATGGAGCGGTCCCAGTCGAGTACGCAGTATTTT. Translating gives CASSRMERSQSSTQYF.

The rearrangement uses TRBV10-2 and TRBJ1-2; D call uncertain. Germline CDR1 and CDR2: WSHSY and SAAADI. Trimming pared 6 bases from V and 3 bases from J, leaving 14 bases between. This CDR3 comprises 14 residues. The CDR3 is CASSARSVYYGYTF. The CDR3 nucleotides read TGCGCCAGCAGCGCCCGCTCTGTCTACTATGGCTACACCTTC.

This clone has just a few counts. CDR3 sequence reads: CASSLTPGSNTEAFF. CDR3 DNA sequence: TGTGCCAGCAGCCTAACCCCGGGGAGTAACACTGAAGCTTTCTTT. This rearrangement joins TRBV4-2 to TRBJ1-1; D is ambiguous. Germline V gene sequence: CDR1 LGHNA, CDR2 YNFKEQ. Trimming stripped 4 bases from V and 2 bases from J, with 14 bases between. The CDR3 has 15 residues.

The chain links TRBV7-9 to TRBJ2-3; D not resolved. The CDR3 loop spans 16 amino acids. The V end lost 2 bases, the J end lost 0 bases, and 12 bases lay between the germline ends. Germline CDR1 is SEHNR and CDR2 is FQNEAQ (reference sequence). CDR3 residues: CASSLILGSSTDTQYF. In DNA, the CDR3 is TGTGCCAGCAGCTTAATACTGGGCAGTAGCACAGATACGCAGTATTTT.

The chain couples TRBV27 to TRBJ1-1; weak D call: TRBD1 (5 bases). V dropped 7 bases and J dropped 2 bases, with 17 bases sitting between them. Germline lookup yields CDR1 MNHEY and CDR2 SMNVEV (reference sequence). CDR3 length: 15 residues. The chain's CDR3 is CASKIVGGSNTEAFF. CDR3 sequence (DNA): TGTGCCAGCAAAATTGTTGGGGGGAGCAACACTGAAGCTTTCTTT.

The chain has TRBV7-8 and TRBJ2-2; a weak D match, TRBD2 (6 bases). Trimming pared 1 base from V and 3 bases from J, leaving 9 bases between. Germline V gene sequence: CDR1 SGHVS, CDR2 FQNEAQ. This CDR3 region has 15 residues. CDR3 in DNA: TGTGCCAGCAGCTTAGTGGCGGGACACACCGGGGAGCTGTTTTTT. It translates to CASSLVAGHTGELFF. The whole variable domain, remainder taken from reference TRBV7-8 and TRBJ2-2, is GAGVSQSPRYKVAKRGQDVALRCDPISGHVSLFWYQQALGQGPEFLTYFQNEAQLDKSGLPSDRFFAERPEGSVSTLKIQRTQQEDSAVYLCASSLVAGHTGELFFGEGSRLTVL.

The V gene is TRBV6-6, the J gene TRBJ2-1; D is perhaps TRBD1 (5 bases). This CDR3 spans 16 amino acids. Germline lookup yields CDR1 MNHNY and CDR2 SVGAGI (reference sequence). V gave up 3 bases and J gave up 2 bases, with 14 bases separating them. CDR3 in DNA: TGTGCCAGCAGTTATACGGCAGGGCGCGCCTACAATGAGCAGTTCTTC. This sequence encodes CASSYTAGRAYNEQFF.

The genes are TRBV7-9 and TRBJ2-5; no firm D call. V lost 5 bases to trimming and J lost 1 base, with 14 bases between them. There are 15 residues in the CDR3. Per germline, CDR1 SEHNR and CDR2 FQNEAQ (reference sequence). CDR3 sequence (DNA): TGTGCCAGCAGCCCTCATGGTCAGGTCCAAGAGACCCAGTACTTC. This translates into CASSPHGQVQETQYF.

This chain links TRBV4-1 with TRBJ2-1; TRBD2 agrees at 9 bases. The CDR3 covers 16 residues. The V gene end was trimmed by 0 bases and the J gene end by 7 bases; junction bases not matched to a gene: 7. Germline values: CDR1 MGHRA, CDR2 YSYEKL. CDR3 region: CASSQETSSGDNEQFF. The CDR3 DNA is TGCGCCAGCAGCCAAGAAACGTCTAGCGGGGATAATGAGCAGTTCTTC.

This clone showed up just once. Here the CDR3 DNA reads TGTGCCACCCAACGGAGGACAGGGGGCGCATTTGAGCAGTTCTTC. Amino acid sequence: CATQRRTGGAFEQFF. V is TRBV27 and J is TRBJ2-1; 11 bases match TRBD1. Germline CDR1 MNHEY, CDR2 SMNVEV (reference sequence). Trimming took 10 bases from V and 9 from J; bases not matched to a gene: 14. The length of the CDR3 is 15 residues.

The chain is built from TRBV19 and TRBJ1-5; TRBD1 agrees at 8 bases. V was pared by 5 bases and J by 3 bases, with 6 bases of the junction left unmatched. This CDR3 has 15 amino acids. Germline CDR1 and CDR2: LNHDA and SQIVND (reference sequence). The CDR3, as DNA: TGTGCCAGTAGTGATAGACAGGGGTTCAATCAGCCCCAGCATTTT. It translates to CASSDRQGFNQPQHF.

This sequence joins TRBV4-1 and TRBJ2-1, with 8 bases matching TRBD2. The germline gives CDR1 MGHRA, CDR2 YSYEKL. This CDR3 is 16 amino acids long. Trimming at V came to 0 bases and at J to 2 bases, leaving 3 bases not matched to a gene. CDR3 nucleotide sequence: TGCGCCAGCAGCCAAGATGGCGGGAGGACCTACAATGAGCAGTTCTTC. It yields the protein CASSQDGGRTYNEQFF.

This sequence joins TRBV7-3 and TRBJ1-1; perhaps TRBD1 as D (5 bases). Trimming stripped 2 bases from V and 2 bases from J, with 15 bases between. Germline V gene lookup returns CDR1 SGHTA and CDR2 FQGTGA. The CDR3 runs to 16 residues. The CDR3: CASSLLGPRANTEAFF. CDR3 in DNA: TGTGCCAGCAGCTTATTGGGACCCCGGGCCAACACTGAAGCTTTCTTT.

The chain is built from TRBV5-5 and TRBJ1-2; possibly TRBD1 for D (5 bases). This CDR3 comprises 15 residues. V was clipped by 8 bases and J by 0 bases, with 17 bases between them. Germline V gene data show CDR1 as SGHKS and CDR2 as YYEKEE (reference sequence). This CDR3 reads CASTLLMTANYGYTF. The CDR3 region has the DNA TGTGCCAGTACGCTACTAATGACAGCTAACTATGGCTACACCTTC.

The V gene is TRBV6-1, the J gene TRBJ2-7; D might be TRBD1 (5 bases). The V and J ends lost 7 bases and 4 bases respectively, with 17 bases between them. The CDR3 runs 14 residues. CDR1 MNHNS and CDR2 SASEGT come from the germline V gene. The CDR3 reads CASIKGNSGYEQYV. In DNA, the CDR3 is TGTGCCAGCATAAAGGGGAACTCAGGTTACGAGCAGTACGTC.

J is TRBJ2-3 and V is TRBV14; the match to TRBD2 covers 13 bases. The V and J ends lost 0 bases and 10 bases, in that order; junction bases with no gene match: 1. The CDR3 spans 14 residues. Germline V gene lookup returns CDR1 SGHDN and CDR2 FVKESK. The CDR3 reads CASSQELAGGAQYF. CDR3 sequence (DNA): TGTGCCAGCAGCCAAGAACTAGCGGGAGGGGCGCAGTATTTT. Complete variable domain (other parts from reference TRBV14 and TRBJ2-3): EAGVTQFPSHSVIEKGQTVTLRCDPISGHDNLYWYRRVMGKEIKFLLHFVKESKQDESGMPNNRFLAERTGGTYSTLKVQPAELEDSGVYFCASSQELAGGAQYFGPGTRLTVL.

The rearrangement uses TRBV29-1 and TRBJ1-1, with D tentatively TRBD1 (6 bases). Germline V gene lookup returns CDR1 SQVTM and CDR2 ANQGSEA. The germline V and J ends were trimmed by 6 bases and 0 bases, with 14 bases remaining between them. CDR3 length equals 14 residues. The CDR3 protein is CSVGFRDMNTEAFF. CDR3 coding DNA: TGCAGCGTAGGGTTCAGGGACATGAACACTGAAGCTTTCTTT.

This chain connects TRBV5-4 to TRBJ2-7; TRBD2 aligns across 14 bases. Unmatched junction bases numbered 2, after V lost 4 bases and J lost 5 bases. The CDR3 sequence is 14 residues long. Germline-derived CDR1 and CDR2 are SGHNT and YYREEE (reference sequence). CDR3 region: CASSRGLAGDEQYV. CDR3 DNA sequence: TGTGCCAGCAGCCGGGGACTAGCGGGAGACGAGCAGTACGTC.

V gene TRBV6-5 combines with J gene TRBJ2-3; no clear D gene. Germline values: CDR1 MNHEY, CDR2 SVGAGI. This CDR3 region has 14 residues. Trimming pared 5 bases from V and 1 base from J, leaving 10 bases between. In DNA, the CDR3 is TGTGCCAGCAGTCGGGCAAGGGGCACAGATACGCAGTATTTT. The encoded protein is CASSRARGTDTQYF.

The chain is built from TRBV5-1 and TRBJ2-2; D possibly matches TRBD1 or TRBD2 (6 bases each). Trimming stripped 7 bases from V and 6 bases from J, with 25 bases between. Germline V gene sequence: CDR1 SGHRS, CDR2 YFSETQ. This CDR3 is built from 17 residues. The CDR3 sequence: CASFPGHRDSNAGELFF. The CDR3 DNA reads as TGCGCCAGCTTCCCAGGGCACAGGGACTCCAACGCCGGGGAGCTGTTTTTT.

DNA for the CDR3: TGTGCCAGCAGTCCGACAGATAGCAATCAGCCCCAGCATTTT. Translating it yields CASSPTDSNQPQHF. The chain couples TRBV6-1 to TRBJ1-5; tentatively, D is TRBD1 (5 bases). CDR3 length equals 14 residues. V lost 5 bases, J lost 0 bases, and 8 bases lay in between. Germline V gene sequence: CDR1 MNHNS, CDR2 SASEGT.

V usage is TRBV19 and J usage is TRBJ2-1, with D perhaps matching TRBD1 (6 bases). CDR1 is LNHDA and CDR2 is SQIVND in the germline V gene (reference sequence). V lost 4 bases and J 9 bases, leaving 13 bases between the germline ends. The CDR3 runs 13 residues. CDR3 in amino acids: CASSTYGGPEQFF. Here the CDR3 DNA reads TGTGCCAGTAGTACGTATGGGGGCCCTGAGCAGTTCTTC.